This T cell receptor (beta chain) was captured in a study of blood T cell repertoires in COVID-19. For the study at large: Samples taken during acute and convalescent COVID-19 were collected in the United States, Italy and Spain.

In the authors' methods: Amplified reference gene primers provided the basis for estimating nucleated cell counts. Sequencing was performed with immunoSEQ multiplex PCR; in TCRdb, only in-frame clones are kept and a portion is missing. D and trimming were read from the DNA, whereas the V and J calls and clone size are those reported in that table. The repertoire holds 90,000 to 120,000 clones, with about 89% as singletons. Trimming took 4 bases from V and 5 from J, leaving 5 bases between them. Per the germline V gene, CDR1 is SGHVS and CDR2 is FQNEAQ. This CDR3 has 12 amino acids. This clonotype was obtained from a man between 40 and 49 years old with active or convalescent COVID-19. The chain has TRBV7-8 and TRBJ2-2, with a possible D match to TRBD2 (5 bases). Specimen: peripheral blood. The CDR3 nucleotides are TGTGCCAGCAGCTCGGGGACCGGGGAGCTGTTTTTT. This sequence encodes CASSSGTGELFF.